The TCR beta chain described here comes from a study of cytomegalovirus exposure and HLA in healthy donors. General study findings and limits: The listing of some 170 TCR beta chains classed them as cytomegalovirus-associated.

Deletions cut 2 bases from V and 3 bases from J, with 14 bases between. The CDR3 contains 16 residues. CDR1 and CDR2 (germline): SNHLY, FYNNEI. This clone came up once. What it binds is not known. PCR employed 60 Vbeta and 13 Jbeta primers. Data came from immunoSEQ multiplex PCR; TCRdb stores just in-frame clones and leaves some out. The table records 100,000 to 120,000 clones, about 73% of them present only once. The sample taken for sequencing was PBMCs. This chain joins TRBV2 and TRBJ1-3, with a possible D match to TRBD1 (6 bases). The TCR originated in a woman aged 25 to 39 in good health and CMV-seronegative. The chain's CDR3 is CASSERQGSFGNTIYF. In DNA form, the CDR3 reads TGTGCCAGCAGTGAAAGGCAGGGGTCTTTTGGAAACACCATATATTTT.